The entry that follows covers one T cell receptor beta chain sequence. The antigen is not known. The data are from a study of shared clonotypes between healthy human individuals. Study summary: Two women and a few men aged 18 to 49 served as donors.

Study findings and constraints: Genetic and exposure-history diversity was limited by the small donor number.

In germline, CDR1 is KGHSH, CDR2 LQKENI. The V and J ends lost 3 bases and 0 bases, in that order; junction bases with no gene match: 11. The CDR3 covers 18 residues. The repertoire was sequenced with immunoSEQ multiplex PCR; TCRdb's copy has only in-frame clones and lacks some. The data contain about 1.4 million clones, around 95% of them singletons. The J gene is TRBJ2-3, the V gene TRBV18; 8 bases align to TRBD2. The material sequenced was naive CD4+ T cells sorted from blood. Subset reported: CD45RA+ positively selected. The source of this sequence is a man aged 30 to 45 in good health. For the CDR3, the DNA is TGTGCCAGCTCACCGCGACTAGCGAGCCCAACTAGCACAGATACGCAGTATTTT. Protein sequence: CASSPRLASPTSTDTQYF.